The 2 T cell receptor beta chains listed next were all sequenced from one sample in a study of vaccination and CD4 T cells after COVID-19. Treatment described: approximately 11-day PBMC culture with coronavirus spike peptide pools or control peptides (ViraFEST assay). These receptors' targets are unknown. The Oncomine TCR Beta short-read assay was what sequenced the DNA obtained from cultured CD4+ T cells. MiXCR was run by TCRdb on the PCR reads, yielding one entry per CDR3 protein. The table includes approximately 8,700 distinct CDR3 sequences, about a quarter detected once. Specimen: CD4+ T cells from blood, cultured in vitro, collected after SARS-CoV-2 vaccination. These receptor sequences come from a human donor who had recovered from COVID-19.

This clonotype is labeled as medium-sized (0.01 to 0.1%). The chain employs TRBV20-1 and TRBJ1-2; 9 positions agree with TRBD1. Germline V CDR1 and CDR2: DFQATT, SNEGSKA (reference sequence). This CDR3 spans 14 amino acids. After removal of 4 bases from V and 5 bases from J, the junction contained 8 bases not matched to a gene. The CDR3 sequence is CSAKSGTGSYGYTF. In nucleotides, the CDR3 is TGCAGTGCTAAATCCGGGACAGGGTCGTATGGCTACACCTTC.

The chain's CDR3 is CASSLFQDRKASYNSPLHF. The DNA for the CDR3 is TGTGCCAGCAGCCTGTTTCAGGACAGGAAAGCATCCTATAATTCACCCCTCCACTTT. This chain links TRBV21-1 with TRBJ1-6; the table names TRBD1, a call not compared with the DNA. TRBV21-1 has pseudogene status. This CDR3 comprises 19 residues.